The 5 T cell receptor beta chains below come from one sample, sequenced in a study of T-cell reconstitution after alpha-beta-depleted transplantation in children. A TCRbeta library incorporating unique molecular identifiers was prepared. TCRdb processed the PCR reads anew with MiXCR; each CDR3 protein has one entry. The table lists 300,000 to 350,000 distinct CDR3 sequences, 15% to 20% of them singletons. This sample comprised PBMCs, mostly from graft donor cells, obtained 360 days after TCRalphabeta/CD19-depleted stem cell transplant. The receptor set was obtained from a male patient aged 2-10 years who had a stem cell transplant for acute lymphoblastic leukemia, so the T cells may come from the graft donor.

In this sample, this clonotype turned up many times. V gene TRBV12-3 or TRBV12-4 combines with J gene TRBJ1-2, with D possibly TRBD1 on 6 matching bases. The length of the CDR3 is 15 residues. The V end lost 2 bases, the J end lost 1 base, and 11 bases lay between the germline ends. CDR3 DNA sequence: TGTGCCAGCAGTTTATCCGACAGGCTTAACTATGGCTACACCTTC. It translates to CASSLSDRLNYGYTF.

The chain carries TRBV7-2 and TRBJ1-3, with unresolved D. V was trimmed by 4 bases and J by 0 bases, leaving 10 bases between them. There are 15 residues in the CDR3. CDR1 is SGHTA, CDR2 FQGNSA, per germline. The CDR3 region has the DNA TGTGCCAGCAGCTCGAGTCTGAGCTCTGGAAACACCATATATTTT. Protein product: CASSSSLSSGNTIYF.

Remarks on this clonotype: At one boundary the junction diverges from the germline segment, which might be a read error. The chain links TRBV4-2 to TRBJ2-7; perhaps TRBD2 as D (5 bases). Per germline, CDR1 LGHNA and CDR2 YNFKEQ. This CDR3 has 13 amino acids. CDR3 protein: CASSQDVSGLAFF. Written as DNA, the CDR3 is TGTGCCAGCAGCCAAGATGTCTCCGGACTTGCTTTTTTC.

This clonotype was picked up a small number of times. The chain recombines TRBV9 with TRBJ2-7, with unresolved D. Trimming cost V 0 bases and J 0 bases, with 7 bases left between them. Germline V gene lookup returns CDR1 SGDLS and CDR2 YYNGEE. CDR3 length equals 14 residues. The CDR3 region has the DNA TGTGCCAGCAGCGTAGCCCTTAGCTCCTACGAGCAGTACTTC. Amino acids: CASSVALSSYEQYF. Variable domain in full (rest from reference TRBV9 and TRBJ2-7): DSGVTQTPKHLITATGQRVTLRCSPRSGDLSVYWYQQSLDQGLQFLIQYYNGEERAKGNILERFSAQQFPDLHSELNLSSLELGDSALYFCASSVALSSYEQYFGPGTRLTVT.

This clonotype was counted between two and nine times. This sequence joins TRBV27 and TRBJ2-6; D may correspond to TRBD1 or TRBD2 (5 bases each). The CDR3 covers 17 residues. CDR1 and CDR2 from the germline V gene are MNHEY and SMNVEV (reference sequence). V shed 2 bases and J shed 0 bases, with 11 bases lying between them. CDR3 sequence reads: CASSLTRGHSGANVLTF. For the CDR3, the DNA is TGTGCCAGCAGTTTAACCCGGGGCCACTCTGGGGCCAACGTCCTGACTTTC.